A single sample is the source of the 3 T cell receptor beta chains below, sequenced in a study of regulatory T cells in long-lasting Graves disease. This sample's time point: persistent/refractory GD, antithyroid drugs over 5 years with positive TRAb. The TCR library used RNA extracted from PBMCs. TCR beta libraries were built with iRepertoire HTBI primers and Arm-PCR of CDR3 regions. A single record per CDR3 protein comes from TCRdb applying MiXCR to the multiplex PCR reads. The sample comprises approximately 500,000 distinct CDR3 sequences, 20% to 25% of which are singletons, and about 6.6% rests with the top ten. This material consisted of peripheral blood mononuclear cells (PBMCs), taken when the disease was refractory, from a patient treated with antithyroid drugs. The receptors originated from a female donor with Graves disease.

This clonotype was detected ten times or more. The V and J genes are TRBV28 and TRBJ1-2; 9 bases align to TRBD1. CDR1 MDHEN and CDR2 SYDVKM come from the germline V gene. The CDR3 length is 12 residues. V lost 10 bases to trimming and J lost 5 bases; unmatched junction nucleotides: 5. In DNA, the CDR3 is TGTGCCACCGGGACAGGGCGGTATGGCTACACCTTC. Translated: CATGTGRYGYTF.

This rearrangement joins TRBV5-5 to TRBJ2-3; 9 positions match TRBD1. J lost 3 bases, V lost 4 bases, and 3 bases had no gene match. CDR3 length: 14 amino acids. The germline V gene has CDR1 SGHKS and CDR2 YYEKEE (reference sequence). The DNA for the CDR3 is TGTGCCAGCAGCCGAGGACAGGGGACAGATACGCAGTATTTT. Translation: CASSRGQGTDTQYF.

This clonotype was seen only a few times. The rearrangement joins TRBV27 to TRBJ2-7; 9 bases agree with TRBD1. Germline assignment: CDR1 MNHEY and CDR2 SMNVEV (reference sequence). V lost 10 bases to trimming and J lost 3 bases; unmatched junction nucleotides: 13. This CDR3 has 15 residues. The CDR3 DNA reads as TGTGCCACGTTAGCTTATGGGACAGGGTACTACGAGCAGTACTTC. Residues: CATLAYGTGYYEQYF.